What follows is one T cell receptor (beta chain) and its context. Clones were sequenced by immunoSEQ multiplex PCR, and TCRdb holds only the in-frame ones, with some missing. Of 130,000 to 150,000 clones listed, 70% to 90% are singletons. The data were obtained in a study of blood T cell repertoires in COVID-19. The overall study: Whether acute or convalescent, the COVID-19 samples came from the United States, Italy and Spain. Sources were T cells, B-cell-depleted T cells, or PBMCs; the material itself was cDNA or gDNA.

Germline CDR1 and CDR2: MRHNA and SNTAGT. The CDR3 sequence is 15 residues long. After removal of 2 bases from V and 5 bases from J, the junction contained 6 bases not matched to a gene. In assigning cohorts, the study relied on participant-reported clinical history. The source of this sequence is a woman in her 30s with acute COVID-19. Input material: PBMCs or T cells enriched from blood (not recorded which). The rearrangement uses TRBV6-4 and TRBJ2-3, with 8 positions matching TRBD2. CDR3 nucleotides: TGTGCCAGCAGTGACGTAAGCGGGAGTTTAGATACGCAGTATTTT. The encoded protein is CASSDVSGSLDTQYF.